This record looks at one TCR beta chain sequence and its context. The antigen is undetermined. The germline V gene has CDR1 MNHNS and CDR2 SASEGT. The CDR3 is made up of 14 amino acids. J gave up 2 bases and V 3 bases, and 2 bases lay outside the gene matches. The data are from a study of response to subunit inactivated influenza vaccine. Study conclusions and caveats: With each seasonal influenza vaccination, the authors suggested, few new T cells are recruited.

TCRdb recomputed calls from the RT-PCR reads with MiXCR, one row per CDR3 protein. The table shows 650,000 to 850,000 distinct CDR3 sequences, with approximately 15% occurring only once. The chain uses TRBV6-1 and TRBJ2-7, with 9 bases aligning to TRBD1. Here the sequenced sample was PBMCs from blood, taken approximately 15 days before vaccination. The TCR comes from a middle-aged man who received an inactivated influenza vaccine. CDR3 residues: CASSDTGGPYEQYF. In DNA form, the CDR3 reads TGTGCCAGCAGTGATACAGGGGGCCCCTACGAGCAGTACTTC.